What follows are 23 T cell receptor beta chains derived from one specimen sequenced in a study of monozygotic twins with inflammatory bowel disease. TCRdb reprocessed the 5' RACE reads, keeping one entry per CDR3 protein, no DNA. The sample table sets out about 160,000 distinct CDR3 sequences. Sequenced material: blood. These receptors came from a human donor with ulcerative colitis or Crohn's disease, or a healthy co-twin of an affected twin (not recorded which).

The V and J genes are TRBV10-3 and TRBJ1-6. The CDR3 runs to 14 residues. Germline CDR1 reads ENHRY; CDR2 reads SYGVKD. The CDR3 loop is CAISESGRNSPLHF.

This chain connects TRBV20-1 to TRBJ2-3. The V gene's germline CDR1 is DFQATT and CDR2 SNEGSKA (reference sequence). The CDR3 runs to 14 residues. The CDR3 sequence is CSARRTAWADTQYF.

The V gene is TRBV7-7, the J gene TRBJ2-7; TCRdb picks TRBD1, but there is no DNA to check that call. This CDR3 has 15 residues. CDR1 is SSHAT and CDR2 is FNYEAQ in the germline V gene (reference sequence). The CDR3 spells CASSPSTGPAYEQYF.

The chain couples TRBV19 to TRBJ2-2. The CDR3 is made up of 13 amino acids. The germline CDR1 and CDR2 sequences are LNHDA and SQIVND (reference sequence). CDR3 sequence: CASSMVGTGELFF. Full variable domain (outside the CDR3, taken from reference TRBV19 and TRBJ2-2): DGGITQSPKYLFRKEGQNVTLSCEQNLNHDAMYWYRQDPGQGLRLIYYSQIVNDFQKGDIAEGYSVSREKKESFPLTVTSAQKNPTAFYLCASSMVGTGELFFGEGSRLTVL.

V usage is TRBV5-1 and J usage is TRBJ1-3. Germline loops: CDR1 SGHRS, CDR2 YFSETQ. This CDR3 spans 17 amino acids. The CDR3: CASSLGRSRPSGNTIYF.

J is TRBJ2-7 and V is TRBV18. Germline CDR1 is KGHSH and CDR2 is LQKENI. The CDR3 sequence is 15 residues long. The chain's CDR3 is CASSPPGVPYYEQYF.

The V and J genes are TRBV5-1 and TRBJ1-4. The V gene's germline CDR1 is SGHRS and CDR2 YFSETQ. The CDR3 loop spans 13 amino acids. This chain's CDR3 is CASSWSQDEKLFF.

CDR3 in amino acids: CASSLSLAGIQTQYF. This chain connects TRBV28 to TRBJ2-3; the TCRdb call, TRBD2, lacks DNA for checking. Germline loops: CDR1 MDHEN, CDR2 SYDVKM. The CDR3 is 15 amino acids. The full variable domain, completed using reference TRBV28 and TRBJ2-3, is DVKVTQSSRYLVKRTGEKVFLECVQDMDHENMFWYRQDPGLGLRLIYFSYDVKMKEKGDIPEGYSVSREKKERFSLILESASTNQTSMYLCASSLSLAGIQTQYFGPGTRLTVL.

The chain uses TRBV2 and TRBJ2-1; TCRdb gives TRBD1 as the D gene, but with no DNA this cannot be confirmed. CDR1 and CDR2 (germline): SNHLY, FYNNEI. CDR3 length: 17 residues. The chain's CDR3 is CASRRRARSSSYNEQFF.

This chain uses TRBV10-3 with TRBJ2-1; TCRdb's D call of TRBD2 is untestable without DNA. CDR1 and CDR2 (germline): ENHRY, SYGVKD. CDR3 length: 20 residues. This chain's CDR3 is CAISTQLAGVAGGSYNEQFF.

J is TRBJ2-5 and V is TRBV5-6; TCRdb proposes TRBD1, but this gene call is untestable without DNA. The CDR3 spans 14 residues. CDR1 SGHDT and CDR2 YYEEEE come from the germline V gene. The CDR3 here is CASSPSRREETQYF.

The CDR3 region is CASSSTGTAGGELFF. The rearrangement joins TRBV7-3 to TRBJ2-2; TCRdb picks TRBD1, but there is no DNA to check that call. Germline V gene data show CDR1 as SGHTA and CDR2 as FQGTGA. There are 15 residues in the CDR3.

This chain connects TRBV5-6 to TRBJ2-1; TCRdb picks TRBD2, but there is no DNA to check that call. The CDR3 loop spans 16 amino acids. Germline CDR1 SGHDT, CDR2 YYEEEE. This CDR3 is CASSFLLAGADNEQFF. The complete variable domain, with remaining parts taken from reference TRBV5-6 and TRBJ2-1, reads DAGVTQSPTHLIKTRGQQVTLRCSPKSGHDTVSWYQQALGQGPQFIFQYYEEEERQRGNFPDRFSGHQFPNYSSELNVNALLLGDSALYLCASSFLLAGADNEQFFGPGTRLTVL.

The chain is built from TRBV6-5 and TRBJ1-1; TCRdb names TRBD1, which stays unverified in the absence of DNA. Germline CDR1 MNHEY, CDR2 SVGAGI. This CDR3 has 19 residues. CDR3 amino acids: CASSYGTPGKSVGETEAFF.

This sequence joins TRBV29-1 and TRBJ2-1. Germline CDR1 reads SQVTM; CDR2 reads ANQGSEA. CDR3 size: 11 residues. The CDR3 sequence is CSVAKNNEQFF.

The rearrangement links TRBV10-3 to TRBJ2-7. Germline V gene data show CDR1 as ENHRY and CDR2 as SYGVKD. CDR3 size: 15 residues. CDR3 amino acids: CAISESTGLLYEQYF.

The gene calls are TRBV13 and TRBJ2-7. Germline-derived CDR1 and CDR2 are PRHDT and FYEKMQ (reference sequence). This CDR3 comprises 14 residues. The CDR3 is CASSLGIGLGEQYF.

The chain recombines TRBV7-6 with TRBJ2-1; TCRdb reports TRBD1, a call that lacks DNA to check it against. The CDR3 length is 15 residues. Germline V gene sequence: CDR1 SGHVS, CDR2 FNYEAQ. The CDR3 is CASSWGLSSYNEQFF.

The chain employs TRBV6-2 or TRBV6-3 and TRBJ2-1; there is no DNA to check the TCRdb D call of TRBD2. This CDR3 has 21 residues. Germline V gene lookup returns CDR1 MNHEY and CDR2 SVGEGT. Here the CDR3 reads CASRAYEPGLAARSSYNEQFF.

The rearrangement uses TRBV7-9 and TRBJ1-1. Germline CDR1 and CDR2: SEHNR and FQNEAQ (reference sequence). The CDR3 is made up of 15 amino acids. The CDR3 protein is CASSSSFSGDTEAFF.

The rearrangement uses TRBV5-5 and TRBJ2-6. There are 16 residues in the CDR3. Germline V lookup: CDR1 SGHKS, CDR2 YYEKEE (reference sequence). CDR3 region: CASSLRLATGANVLTF. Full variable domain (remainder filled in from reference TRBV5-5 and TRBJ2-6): DAGVTQSPTHLIKTRGQQVTLRCSPISGHKSVSWYQQVLGQGPQFIFQYYEKEERGRGNFPDRFSARQFPNYSSELNVNALLLGDSALYLCASSLRLATGANVLTFGAGSRLTVL.

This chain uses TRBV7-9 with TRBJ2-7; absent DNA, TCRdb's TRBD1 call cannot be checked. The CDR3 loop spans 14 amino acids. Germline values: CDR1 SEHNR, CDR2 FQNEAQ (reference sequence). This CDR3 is CASSLDRGGDEQYF. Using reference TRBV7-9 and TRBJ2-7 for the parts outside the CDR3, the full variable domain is DTGVSQNPRHKITKRGQNVTFRCDPISEHNRLYWYRQTLGQGPEFLTYFQNEAQLEKSRLLSDRFSAERPKGSFSTLEIQRTEQGDSAMYLCASSLDRGGDEQYFGPGTRLTVT.

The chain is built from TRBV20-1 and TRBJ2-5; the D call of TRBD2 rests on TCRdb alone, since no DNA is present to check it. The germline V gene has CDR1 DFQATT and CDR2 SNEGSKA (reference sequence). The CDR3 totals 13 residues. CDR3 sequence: CSARVTGRETQYF.